This passage covers 9 T cell receptor beta chains from one sample sequenced in a study of T cells in Graves' hyperthyroidism and ophthalmopathy. RNA transcripts served as the template for amplifying TCR beta CDR3 regions. The HTBI primer set was used in a first-round RT-PCR of the TCR CDR3. TCRdb called the multiplex PCR reads again in MiXCR, with one record for every CDR3 protein. The sample yields about 380,000 distinct CDR3 sequences, approximately 12% seen once. The sequenced sample consisted of blood. The receptors derive from a man aged 25 to 40 with Graves' hyperthyroidism that later progressed to Graves' ophthalmopathy.

This clonotype was found many times. The chain couples TRBV2 to TRBJ2-2; D perhaps matches TRBD1 (5 bases). Germline CDR1 and CDR2: SNHLY and FYNNEI. The V end was cut by 4 bases, the J end by 1 base, with 13 bases between. CDR3 length: 16 amino acids. In nucleotides, the CDR3 is TGTGCCAGCAGTGCGACAGCCGTCGGGAACACCGGGGAGCTGTTTTTT. It specifies CASSATAVGNTGELFF. Full variable domain (outside the CDR3, taken from reference TRBV2 and TRBJ2-2): EPEVTQTPSHQVTQMGQEVILRCVPISNHLYFYWYRQILGQKVEFLVSFYNNEISEKSEIFDDQFSVERPDGSNFTLKIRSTKLEDSAMYFCASSATAVGNTGELFFGEGSRLTVL.

The genes are TRBV30 and TRBJ2-4; D possibly corresponds to TRBD1 (6 bases). V was shortened by 3 bases and J by 8 bases, with 11 bases between the two germline ends. Germline V CDR1 and CDR2: GTSNPN, SVGIG (reference sequence). The CDR3 loop spans 12 amino acids. In nucleotides, the CDR3 is TGTGCCTGGAGCCAACCAGGGGACATTCAGTACTTC. This translates into CAWSQPGDIQYF.

This clonotype has ten or more counts. This sequence joins TRBV28 and TRBJ1-1; no reliable D call. From germline, CDR1 is MDHEN and CDR2 SYDVKM. This CDR3 has 13 amino acids. Trimming pared 1 base from V and 7 bases from J, leaving 10 bases between. CDR3 sequence reads: CASSLSVPVEAFF. The CDR3, as DNA: TGTGCCAGCAGTTTATCGGTACCAGTTGAAGCTTTCTTT.

This clonotype was seen only a few times. The germline gene is not matched at one end of the junction; a read error may be the cause. This sequence joins TRBV11-2 and TRBJ1-2; D is undetermined. This CDR3 is 15 amino acids long. Germline CDR1 is SGHAT and CDR2 is FQNNGV. In DNA, the CDR3 is TGTGCCAGCACCTTAGACTCGAAACAGCTATATGGCTACACCTTC. Translated, it gives CASTLDSKQLYGYTF. Complete variable domain (other parts from reference TRBV11-2 and TRBJ1-2): EAGVAQSPRYKIIEKRQSVAFWCNPISGHATLYWYQQILGQGPKLLIQFQNNGVVDDSQLPKDRFSAERLKGVDSTLKIQPAKLEDSAVYLCASTLDSKQLYGYTFGSGTRLTVV.

A remark on this clonotype: A much larger clone lies one base from this, so it may be a read error. The chain has TRBV9 and TRBJ2-7; a possible D gene is TRBD2 (5 bases). The length of the CDR3 is 15 residues. The V gene's germline CDR1 is SGDLS and CDR2 YYNGEE. CDR3 in DNA: TGTGTCAGCAGCGTAGGTTCCGGGAATTCCTACGAGCAGTACTTC. It codes for CVSSVGSGNSYEQYF. The full variable domain, rest sourced from reference TRBV9 and TRBJ2-7, is DSGVTQTPKHLITATGQRVTLRCSPRSGDLSVYWYQQSLDQGLQFLIQYYNGEERAKGNILERFSAQQFPDLHSELNLSSLELGDSALYFCVSSVGSGNSYEQYFGPGTRLTVT.

This clonotype was recorded many times. V usage is TRBV5-1 and J usage is TRBJ2-7, with 10 bases aligning to TRBD2. CDR3 length: 16 amino acids. V shed 0 bases and J 0 bases; nucleotides not matched to a gene: 3. CDR1 is SGHRS and CDR2 is YFSETQ in the germline V gene. CDR3 nucleotides: TGCGCCAGCAGCTTGGCCGGGACTAGCGACTCCTACGAGCAGTACTTC. This sequence encodes CASSLAGTSDSYEQYF.

The sample holds many counts of this clonotype. CDR3 sequence reads: CAWSSSDQETQYF. The CDR3 nucleotides are TGTGCCTGGAGTAGTAGCGACCAAGAGACCCAGTACTTC. The rearrangement links TRBV30 to TRBJ2-5; weak D call: TRBD2 (5 bases). The V gene's germline CDR1 is GTSNPN and CDR2 SVGIG (reference sequence). V lost 2 bases and J 0 bases, leaving 7 bases between the germline ends. CDR3 length: 13 residues. Full variable domain (remainder filled in from reference TRBV30 and TRBJ2-5): SQTIHQWPATLVQPVGSPLSLECTVEGTSNPNLYWYRQAAGRGLQLLFYSVGIGQISSEVPQNLSASRPQDRQFILSSKKLLLSDSGFYLCAWSSSDQETQYFGPGTRLLVL.

The chain is built from TRBV24-1 and TRBJ2-7; tentative D call: TRBD1 (5 bases). The CDR3 is 17 residues long. CDR1 and CDR2 from the germline V gene are KGHDR and SFDVKD. Trimming took 2 bases from V and 5 from J, leaving 21 bases between them. CDR3 sequence (DNA): TGTGCCACCAGTGATTCCCCCCGGCAGGGTACTTTCCACGAGCAGTACTTC. Residues: CATSDSPRQGTFHEQYF.

This clonotype has at least ten counts. The gene calls are TRBV28 and TRBJ1-3, with D perhaps matching TRBD1 (6 bases). Per germline, CDR1 MDHEN and CDR2 SYDVKM. This CDR3 has 15 residues. Trimming cost V 3 bases and J 1 base, with 10 bases left between them. The CDR3 reads CASSFGDRSGNTIYF. The CDR3 coding sequence is TGTGCCAGCAGTTTCGGTGACAGGTCTGGAAACACCATATATTTT.